This T cell receptor beta chain was observed in a study of blood T cells in healthy people across ages. Whole-study results and caveats: Changes seen in expanded clonotypes were possibly confounded by donor CMV status left unknown. As age increased, TCR beta diversity per million T cells fell in a roughly linear fashion.

Only a few counts were recorded for this clonotype. Its specificity is unknown. Combining a sample-barcoded 5' primer with a J-beta primer mix, a second PCR ran for 7 to 11 cycles. TCRdb passed the 5' RACE reads through MiXCR, listing each CDR3 protein once. This sample has roughly 800,000 distinct CDR3 sequences, with roughly 60% found just once. Drawing of peripheral blood yielded about 9.6 milliliters from each donor. No fewer than 6.5 million PBMCs went into each sample. Germline CDR1 reads LNHNV; CDR2 reads YYDKDF (reference sequence). The CDR3 is made up of 15 amino acids. Trimming took 2 bases from V and 5 from J; bases not matched to a gene: 8.

This sequence originates from a man aged 30-40 years in good health. J is TRBJ2-7 and V is TRBV15, with 8 positions matching TRBD1. Sequencing was carried out using blood. In DNA, the CDR3 is TGTGCCACCAGCAGAAGGTCAGGGGGCGCGAACGAGCAGTACTTC. Translated, it gives CATSRRSGGANEQYF.